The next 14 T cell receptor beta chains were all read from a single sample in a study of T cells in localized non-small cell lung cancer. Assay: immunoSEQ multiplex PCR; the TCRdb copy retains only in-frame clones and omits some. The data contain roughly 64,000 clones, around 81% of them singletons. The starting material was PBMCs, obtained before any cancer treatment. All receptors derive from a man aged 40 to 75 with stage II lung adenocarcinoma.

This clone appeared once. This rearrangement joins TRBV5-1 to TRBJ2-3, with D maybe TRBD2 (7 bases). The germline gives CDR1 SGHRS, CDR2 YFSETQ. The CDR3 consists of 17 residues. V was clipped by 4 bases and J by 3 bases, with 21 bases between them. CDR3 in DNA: TGCGCCAGCAGCACGGGGGCTAGCGGAGGCCGGACAGATACGCAGTATTTT. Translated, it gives CASSTGASGGRTDTQYF.

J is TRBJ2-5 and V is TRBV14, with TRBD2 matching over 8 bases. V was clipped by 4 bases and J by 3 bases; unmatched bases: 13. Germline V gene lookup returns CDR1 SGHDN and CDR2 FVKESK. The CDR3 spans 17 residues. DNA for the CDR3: TGTGCCAGCAGCCTGCGGGTTAGCGGGACGCTTAAAGAGACCCAGTACTTC. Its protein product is CASSLRVSGTLKETQYF. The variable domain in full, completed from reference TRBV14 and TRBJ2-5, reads EAGVTQFPSHSVIEKGQTVTLRCDPISGHDNLYWYRRVMGKEIKFLLHFVKESKQDESGMPNNRFLAERTGGTYSTLKVQPAELEDSGVYFCASSLRVSGTLKETQYFGPGTRLLVL.

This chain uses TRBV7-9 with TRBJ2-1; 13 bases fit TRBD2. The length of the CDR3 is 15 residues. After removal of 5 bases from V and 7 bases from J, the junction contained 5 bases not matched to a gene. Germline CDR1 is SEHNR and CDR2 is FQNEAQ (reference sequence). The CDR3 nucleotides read TGTGCCAGCAGCCAACTAGCGGGAGGGCCGAATGAGCAGTTCTTC. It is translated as CASSQLAGGPNEQFF.

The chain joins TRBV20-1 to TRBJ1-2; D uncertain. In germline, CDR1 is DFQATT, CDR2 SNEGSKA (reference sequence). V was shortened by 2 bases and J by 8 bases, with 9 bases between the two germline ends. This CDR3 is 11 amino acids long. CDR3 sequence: CSARRLKGYTF. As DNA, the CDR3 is TGCAGTGCTAGAAGACTGAAGGGCTACACCTTC.

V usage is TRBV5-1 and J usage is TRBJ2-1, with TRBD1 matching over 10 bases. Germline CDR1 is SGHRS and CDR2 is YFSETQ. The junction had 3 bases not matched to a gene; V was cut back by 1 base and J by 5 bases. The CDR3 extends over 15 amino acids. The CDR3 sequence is CASSLLDRGNNEQFF. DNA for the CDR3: TGCGCCAGCAGCTTGCTGGACAGGGGGAACAATGAGCAGTTCTTC.

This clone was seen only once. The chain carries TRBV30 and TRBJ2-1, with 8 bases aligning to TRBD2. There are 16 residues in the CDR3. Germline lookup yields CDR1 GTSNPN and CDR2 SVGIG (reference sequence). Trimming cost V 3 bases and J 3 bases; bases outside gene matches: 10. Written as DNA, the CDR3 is TGTGCCTGGAGCGCCGTGTCGAGCGGGAGCTACAATGAGCAGTTCTTC. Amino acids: CAWSAVSSGSYNEQFF.

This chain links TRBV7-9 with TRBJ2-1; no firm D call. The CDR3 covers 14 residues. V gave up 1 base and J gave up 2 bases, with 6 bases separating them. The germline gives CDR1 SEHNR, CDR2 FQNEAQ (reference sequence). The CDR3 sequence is CASSLGTPYNEQFF. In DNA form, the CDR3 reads TGTGCCAGCAGCTTAGGGACCCCCTACAATGAGCAGTTCTTC.

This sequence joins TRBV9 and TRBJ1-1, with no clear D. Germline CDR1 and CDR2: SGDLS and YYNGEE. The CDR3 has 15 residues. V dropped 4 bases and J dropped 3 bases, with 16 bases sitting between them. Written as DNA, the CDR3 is TGTGCCAGCAGCCCTAGCGGGGTATTCGACACTGAAGCTTTCTTT. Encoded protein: CASSPSGVFDTEAFF.

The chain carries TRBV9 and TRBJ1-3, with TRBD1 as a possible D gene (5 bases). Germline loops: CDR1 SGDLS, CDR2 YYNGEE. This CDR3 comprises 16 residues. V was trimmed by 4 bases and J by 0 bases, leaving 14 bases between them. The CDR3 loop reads CASSPHGGFSGNTIYF. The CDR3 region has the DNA TGTGCCAGCAGCCCCCACGGGGGATTCTCTGGAAACACCATATATTTT.

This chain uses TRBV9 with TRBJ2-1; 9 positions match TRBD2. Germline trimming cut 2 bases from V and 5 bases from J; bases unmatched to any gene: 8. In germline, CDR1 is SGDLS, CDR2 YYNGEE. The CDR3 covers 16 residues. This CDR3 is CASSVSGSQANNEQFF. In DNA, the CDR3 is TGTGCCAGCAGCGTTAGCGGGAGCCAAGCAAACAATGAGCAGTTCTTC.

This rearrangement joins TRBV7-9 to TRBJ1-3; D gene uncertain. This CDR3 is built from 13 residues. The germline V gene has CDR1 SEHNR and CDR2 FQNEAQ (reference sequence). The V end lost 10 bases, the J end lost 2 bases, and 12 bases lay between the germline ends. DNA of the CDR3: TGTGCCATGGCCGACATGACTGGAAACACCATATATTTT. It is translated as CAMADMTGNTIYF.

CDR3 DNA sequence: TGTGCCAGCAGCGTAGCGGAGTGGGGGCGGGCTTTCTTT. This codes for CASSVAEWGRAFF. The V and J genes are TRBV9 and TRBJ1-1, with a weak D call TRBD1 (6 bases). The V end lost 0 bases, the J end lost 11 bases, and 14 bases lay between the germline ends. Germline CDR1 reads SGDLS; CDR2 reads YYNGEE. The length of the CDR3 is 13 residues.

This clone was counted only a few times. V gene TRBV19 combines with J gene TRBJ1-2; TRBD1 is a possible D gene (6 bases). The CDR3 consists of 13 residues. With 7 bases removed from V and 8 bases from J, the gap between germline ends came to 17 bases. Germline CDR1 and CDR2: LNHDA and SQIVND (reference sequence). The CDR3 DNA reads TGTGCCAGTACCCCCTCGGGGGGCGGGGGCTACACCTTC. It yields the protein CASTPSGGGGYTF.

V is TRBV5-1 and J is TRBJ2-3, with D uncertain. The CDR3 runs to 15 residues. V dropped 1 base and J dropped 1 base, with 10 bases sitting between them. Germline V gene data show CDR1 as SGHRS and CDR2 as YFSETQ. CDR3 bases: TGCGCCAGCAGCTTGCCCCTATTGGGCACAGATACGCAGTATTTT. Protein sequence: CASSLPLLGTDTQYF.